A single T cell receptor beta chain is shown here with its context. The data are from a study of T-cell reconstitution after alpha-beta-depleted transplantation in children. The trim removed 6 bases at V and 5 bases at J, leaving 8 bases unmatched. The CDR3 extends over 15 amino acids. TCRbeta library preparation incorporated unique molecular identifiers. TCRdb fed the PCR reads into MiXCR, producing one record per CDR3 protein. The table lists 600,000 to 700,000 distinct CDR3 sequences, around 16% of them singletons, with about 1.1% in the top ten. This chain joins TRBV12-3 or TRBV12-4 and TRBJ1-1; 11 bases are shared with TRBD1. The material sequenced was PBMCs from the stem cell graft donor, taken from the stem cell graft. The clonotype originates from a human donor who donated a stem cell graft to a child with acute myeloid leukemia. The CDR3 DNA follows: TGTGCCAGCAGCGGACAGGGGGCTTTTTATACTGAAGCTTTCTTT. Its protein is CASSGQGAFYTEAFF.